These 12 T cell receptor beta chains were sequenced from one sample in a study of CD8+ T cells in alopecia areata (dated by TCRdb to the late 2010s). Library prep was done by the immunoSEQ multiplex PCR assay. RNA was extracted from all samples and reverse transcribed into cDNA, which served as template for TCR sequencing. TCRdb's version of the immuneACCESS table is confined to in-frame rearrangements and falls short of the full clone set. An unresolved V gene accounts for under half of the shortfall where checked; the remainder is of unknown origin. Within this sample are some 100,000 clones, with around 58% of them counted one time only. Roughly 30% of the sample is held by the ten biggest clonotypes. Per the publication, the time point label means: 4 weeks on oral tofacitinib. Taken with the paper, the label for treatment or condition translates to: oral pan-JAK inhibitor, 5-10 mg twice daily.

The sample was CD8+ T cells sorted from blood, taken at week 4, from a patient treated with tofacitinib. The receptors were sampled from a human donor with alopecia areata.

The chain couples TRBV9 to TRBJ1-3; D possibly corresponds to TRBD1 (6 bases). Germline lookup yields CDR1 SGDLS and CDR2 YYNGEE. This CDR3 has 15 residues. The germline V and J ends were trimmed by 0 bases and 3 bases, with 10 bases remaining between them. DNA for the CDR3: TGTGCCAGCAGCGTAGGGACAGCAGGTGGAAACACCATATATTTT. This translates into CASSVGTAGGNTIYF.

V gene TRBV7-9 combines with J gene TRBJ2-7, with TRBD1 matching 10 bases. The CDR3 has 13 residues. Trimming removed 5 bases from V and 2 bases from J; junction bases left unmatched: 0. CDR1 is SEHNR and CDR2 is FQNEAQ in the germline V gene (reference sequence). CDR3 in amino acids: CASSGQGAYEQYF. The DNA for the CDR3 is TGTGCCAGCAGCGGACAGGGGGCCTACGAGCAGTACTTC.

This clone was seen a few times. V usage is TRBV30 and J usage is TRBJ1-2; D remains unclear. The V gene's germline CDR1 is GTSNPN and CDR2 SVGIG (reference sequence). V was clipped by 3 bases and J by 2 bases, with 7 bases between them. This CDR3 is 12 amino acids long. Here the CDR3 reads CAWRWMNYGYTF. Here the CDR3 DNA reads TGTGCCTGGAGGTGGATGAACTATGGCTACACCTTC.

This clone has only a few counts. The CDR3 DNA is TGTGCCAGCAGCAGATCCGGGACAGGGTCCAATGAGCAGTTCTTC. As protein: CASSRSGTGSNEQFF. The chain is built from TRBV6-1 and TRBJ2-1; the match to TRBD1 covers 9 bases. The CDR3 sequence is 15 residues long. Germline loops: CDR1 MNHNS, CDR2 SASEGT. V lost 6 bases and J lost 6; bases outside the gene matches: 9.

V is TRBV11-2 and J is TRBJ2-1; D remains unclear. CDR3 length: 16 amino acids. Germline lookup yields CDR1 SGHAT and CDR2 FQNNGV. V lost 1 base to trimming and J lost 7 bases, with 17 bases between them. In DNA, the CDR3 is TGTGCCAGCAGCTTAGTCGGCAACTCAGAGACGAATGAGCAGTTCTTC. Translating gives CASSLVGNSETNEQFF.

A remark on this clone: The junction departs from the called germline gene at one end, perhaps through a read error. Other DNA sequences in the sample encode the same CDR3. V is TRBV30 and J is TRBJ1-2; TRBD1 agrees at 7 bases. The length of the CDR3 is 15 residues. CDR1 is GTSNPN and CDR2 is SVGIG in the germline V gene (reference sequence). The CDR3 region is CAWRGDRAPNYGYTF. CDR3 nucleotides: TGTGCCTGGAGGGGTGACAGGGCTCCAAACTATGGCTATACCTTC. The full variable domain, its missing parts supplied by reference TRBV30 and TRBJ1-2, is SQTIHQWPATLVQPVGSPLSLECTVEGTSNPNLYWYRQAAGRGLQLLFYSVGIGQISSEVPQNLSASRPQDRQFILSSKKLLLSDSGFYLCAWRGDRAPNYGYTFGSGTRLTVV.

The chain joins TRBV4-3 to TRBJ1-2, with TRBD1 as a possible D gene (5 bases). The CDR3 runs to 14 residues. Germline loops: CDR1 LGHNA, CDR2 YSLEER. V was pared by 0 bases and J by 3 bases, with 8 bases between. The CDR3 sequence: CASSQETADYGYTF. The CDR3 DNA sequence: TGCGCCAGCAGCCAAGAGACAGCAGACTATGGCTACACCTTC.

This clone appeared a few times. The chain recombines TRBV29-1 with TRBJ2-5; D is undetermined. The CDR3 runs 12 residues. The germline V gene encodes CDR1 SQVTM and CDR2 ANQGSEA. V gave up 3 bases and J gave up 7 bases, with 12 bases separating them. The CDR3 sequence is CSVENSLGTQYF. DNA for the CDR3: TGCAGCGTTGAGAATAGCCTGGGGACCCAGTACTTC.

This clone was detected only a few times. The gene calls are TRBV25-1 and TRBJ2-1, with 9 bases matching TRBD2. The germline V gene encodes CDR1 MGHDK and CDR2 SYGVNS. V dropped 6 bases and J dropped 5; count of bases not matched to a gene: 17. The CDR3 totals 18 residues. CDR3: CASSPSGDRSFVHNEQFF. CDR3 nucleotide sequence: TGTGCCAGCAGCCCTAGCGGGGATAGATCTTTCGTCCACAATGAGCAGTTCTTC. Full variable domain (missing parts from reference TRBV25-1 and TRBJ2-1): EADIYQTPRYLVIGTGKKITLECSQTMGHDKMYWYQQDPGMELHLIHYSYGVNSTEKGDLSSESTVSRIRTEHFPLTLESARPSHTSQYLCASSPSGDRSFVHNEQFFGPGTRLTVL.

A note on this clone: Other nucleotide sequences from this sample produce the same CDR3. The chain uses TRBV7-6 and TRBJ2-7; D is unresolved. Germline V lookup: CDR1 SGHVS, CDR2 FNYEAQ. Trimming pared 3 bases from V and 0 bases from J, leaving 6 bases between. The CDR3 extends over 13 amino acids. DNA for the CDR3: TGTGCCAGCAGCTTTGCAGGCTCCTACGAGCAGTACTTC. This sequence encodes CASSFAGSYEQYF.

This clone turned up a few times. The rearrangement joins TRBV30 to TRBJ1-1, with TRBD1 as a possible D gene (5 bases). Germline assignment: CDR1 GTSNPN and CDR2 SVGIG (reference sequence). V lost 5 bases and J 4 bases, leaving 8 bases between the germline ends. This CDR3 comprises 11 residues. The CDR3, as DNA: TGTGCCTGGGCAGGGAGCACTGAAGCTTTCTTT. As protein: CAWAGSTEAFF.

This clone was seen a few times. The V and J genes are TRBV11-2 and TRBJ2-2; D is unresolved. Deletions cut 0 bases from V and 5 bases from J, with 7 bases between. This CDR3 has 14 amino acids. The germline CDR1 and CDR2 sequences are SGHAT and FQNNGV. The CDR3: CASSLDVWTGELFF. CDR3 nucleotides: TGTGCCAGCAGCTTAGATGTGTGGACCGGGGAGCTGTTTTTT.